These 21 T cell receptor beta chains were sequenced from one sample in a study of CD8 T cells in ankylosing spondylitis. TCRdb independently ran MiXCR on the 5' RACE reads; one entry per CDR3 protein. The data contain 210,000 or so distinct CDR3 sequences, roughly 25% of them singletons. The sequencing input was blood, either unsorted or a sorted T cell fraction (not recorded which). These receptors were taken from a male donor with ankylosing spondylitis or in good health (not recorded which).

In this sample, this clonotype turned up many times. The genes are TRBV5-1 and TRBJ1-6; TRBD1 matches 8 bases. V shed 0 bases and J 7 bases; nucleotides not matched to a gene: 0. Germline loops: CDR1 SGHRS, CDR2 YFSETQ. The CDR3 has 14 amino acids. The CDR3 protein is CASSLGDRNSPLHF. In nucleotides, the CDR3 is TGCGCCAGCAGCTTGGGGGACAGGAATTCACCCCTCCACTTT.

The chain combines TRBV27 with TRBJ1-1; D call uncertain. The germline V gene has CDR1 MNHEY and CDR2 SMNVEV (reference sequence). The CDR3 is 15 amino acids. DNA of the CDR3: TGTGTTAGCAGTCCTCTTAACAGCATGAACACTGAAGCTTTCTTT. As protein: CVSSPLNSMNTEAFF.

This clonotype was seen ten or more times. V usage is TRBV7-8 and J usage is TRBJ2-1; the match to TRBD2 covers 12 bases. Germline V gene lookup returns CDR1 SGHVS and CDR2 FQNEAQ. J was trimmed by 9 bases and V by 5 bases; bases with no gene match: 5. This CDR3 comprises 14 residues. The CDR3 loop reads CASSKTSGRGEQFF. The CDR3 region has the DNA TGTGCCAGCAGCAAGACTAGCGGGAGAGGTGAGCAGTTCTTC.

This clonotype was counted many times. This chain uses TRBV6-2 or TRBV6-3 with TRBJ1-1; D might be TRBD1 (5 bases). The CDR3 totals 17 residues. The V and J ends lost 2 bases and 2 bases respectively, with 18 bases between them. CDR1 MNHEY and CDR2 SVGEGT come from the germline V gene. The CDR3 is CASSYPYWGSSNTEAFF. The CDR3 DNA sequence: TGTGCCAGCAGTTACCCATACTGGGGGTCCTCCAACACTGAAGCTTTCTTT.

This clonotype was seen many times. The V call is TRBV5-1, the J call TRBJ1-1; D not certain. The CDR3 spans 15 residues. The germline V gene has CDR1 SGHRS and CDR2 YFSETQ. V shed 1 base and J shed 1 base, with 11 bases lying between them. The chain's CDR3 is CASSLSGEKNTEAFF. CDR3 DNA: TGCGCCAGCAGCTTGAGCGGCGAGAAGAACACTGAAGCTTTCTTT. Looking up the rest from reference TRBV5-1 and TRBJ1-1 gives the full variable domain: KAGVTQTPRYLIKTRGQQVTLSCSPISGHRSVSWYQQTPGQGLQFLFEYFSETQRNKGNFPGRFSGRQFSNSRSEMNVSTLELGDSALYLCASSLSGEKNTEAFFGQGTRLTVV.

With regard to this clonotype: This sequence may be a read error, since a much larger clone differs from it by one base. This chain connects TRBV28 to TRBJ2-7, with 9 nucleotides matching TRBD1. The germline gives CDR1 MDHEN, CDR2 SYDVKM. The CDR3 runs 15 residues. The CDR3 DNA reads as TGTGCCAGCAGTCTCACAGGGGGCGCAACCTACGAGCAGCACTTC. Its protein product is CASSLTGGATYEQHF.

Notes on this clonotype: A read error may produce the germline difference seen at one junction end. The chain employs TRBV12-3 or TRBV12-4 and TRBJ2-7; perhaps TRBD2 as D (5 bases). This CDR3 is 15 amino acids long. The CDR3 sequence is CASTLGNSASSEQYF. In DNA form, the CDR3 reads TGTGCCAGCACCCTCGGGAATTCTGCGTCCTCCGAGCAGTACTTC.

The V call is TRBV6-5, the J call TRBJ2-5; D may be TRBD2 (6 bases). The CDR3 consists of 17 residues. Germline V gives CDR1 MNHEY, CDR2 SVGAGI. Trimming pared 4 bases from V and 4 bases from J, leaving 22 bases between. Written as DNA, the CDR3 is TGTGCCAGCAGTTGGGGGATTCCCGGGAGCGGAAGAGAGACCCAGTACTTC. Its translation: CASSWGIPGSGRETQYF.

The chain couples TRBV29-1 to TRBJ1-1; TRBD1 agrees at 8 bases. Germline V gene lookup returns CDR1 SQVTM and CDR2 ANQGSEA. V dropped 7 bases and J dropped 1; count of bases not matched to a gene: 8. This CDR3 contains 14 residues. The CDR3 sequence: CSASKGTGNTEAFF. The CDR3 DNA follows: TGCAGCGCCTCTAAGGGGACAGGGAACACTGAAGCTTTCTTT.

This clonotype was seen ten or more times. The chain is built from TRBV20-1 and TRBJ2-1; 7 nucleotides line up with TRBD2. The ends lost 4 bases at V and 3 bases at J; junction bases unmatched: 12. The CDR3 loop spans 16 amino acids. The V gene's germline CDR1 is DFQATT and CDR2 SNEGSKA (reference sequence). The DNA for the CDR3 is TGCAGTGCTACCTCTCTCGCGGGAGATATCTACAATGAGCAGTTCTTC. It specifies CSATSLAGDIYNEQFF.

This clonotype was counted at least ten times. The J gene is TRBJ2-7, the V gene TRBV20-1; D ambiguous. CDR1 DFQATT and CDR2 SNEGSKA come from the germline V gene (reference sequence). The CDR3 runs to 14 residues. The CDR3 DNA reads as TGCAGCGCGCTCCGGCCACCTCACTCCTACGAGCAGTACTTC. This codes for CSALRPPHSYEQYF.

This clonotype was recorded only once. The CDR3 region is CSARERTSGDNEQFF. The DNA for the CDR3 is TGCAGTGCTAGAGAGAGGACTAGCGGGGACAATGAGCAGTTCTTC. The V gene is TRBV20-1, the J gene TRBJ2-1; TRBD2 agrees at 12 bases. Germline CDR1 is DFQATT and CDR2 is SNEGSKA (reference sequence). This CDR3 has 15 amino acids. V was pared by 0 bases and J by 5 bases, with 2 bases of the junction left unmatched.

This clonotype was seen ten or more times. The chain couples TRBV5-1 to TRBJ2-3; perhaps TRBD2 as D (5 bases). This CDR3 spans 14 amino acids. Germline CDR1 and CDR2: SGHRS and YFSETQ. Trimming took off 3 bases at V and 2 bases at J, with 10 bases between the two ends. The CDR3 nucleotides read TGCGCCAGCAGCTCCGAGGGTTACACAGATACGCAGTATTTT. It is translated as CASSSEGYTDTQYF.

This clonotype was detected only a few times. The chain recombines TRBV12-3 or TRBV12-4 with TRBJ2-1, with 8 bases matching TRBD2. J was trimmed by 7 bases and V by 7 bases; bases with no gene match: 15. This CDR3 comprises 16 residues. In DNA, the CDR3 is TGTGCCAGCAACCCCGGGACTAGTCGTCATACGAATGAGCAGTTCTTC. Its translation is CASNPGTSRHTNEQFF.

This clonotype was picked up many times. J is TRBJ2-7 and V is TRBV5-1; the D gene is possibly TRBD2 (6 bases). From germline, CDR1 is SGHRS and CDR2 YFSETQ. The CDR3 has 15 residues. Trimming removed 7 bases from V and 2 bases from J, with 19 bases in between. CDR3 DNA sequence: TGCGCCAGCTCCCCCGGTTGGGGGAGGACCTACGAGCAGTACTTC. This codes for CASSPGWGRTYEQYF.

As concerns this clonotype: A read error may be the cause here, since a much bigger clone is one base away. The chain couples TRBV5-1 to TRBJ1-6; 8 nucleotides agree with TRBD1. The CDR3 loop spans 14 amino acids. The germline V gene has CDR1 SGHRS and CDR2 YFSETQ. Unmatched junction bases numbered 7, after V lost 5 bases and J lost 9 bases. The CDR3 loop reads CASRTQGAVSPLHF. CDR3 sequence (DNA): TGCGCCAGCAGAACTCAGGGGGCGGTTTCACCCCTCCACTTT.

Of note for this clonotype: A much larger clone sits a single nucleotide away, making a read error possible. J is TRBJ1-1 and V is TRBV4-2; no definite D call. This CDR3 is 13 amino acids long. CDR1 is LGHNA and CDR2 is YNFKEQ in the germline V gene. V was pared by 5 bases and J by 4 bases, with 11 bases between. CDR3 in DNA: TGTGCCAGCAGCGAAGTGTGGGGCACTGAAGCTTTCTTT. Protein sequence: CASSEVWGTEAFF.

This chain uses TRBV10-3 with TRBJ2-5; 14 nucleotides align to TRBD2. V dropped 8 bases and J dropped 4; count of bases not matched to a gene: 6. CDR1 and CDR2 from the germline V gene are ENHRY and SYGVKD. CDR3 length equals 15 residues. CDR3 in amino acids: CAIGRLAGGGETQYF. CDR3 sequence (DNA): TGTGCCATCGGCCGACTAGCGGGAGGGGGAGAGACCCAGTACTTC.

This clonotype was seen more than once but under ten times. The chain links TRBV20-1 to TRBJ2-1, with D perhaps TRBD1 or TRBD2 (5 bases each). The V end was cut by 3 bases, the J end by 16 bases, with 19 bases between. From germline, CDR1 is DFQATT and CDR2 SNEGSKA (reference sequence). CDR3 length equals 12 residues. The CDR3 nucleotides read TGCAGTGCTAGCCCTATGGCGGGTCGGGACTTCTTC. Translation gives CSASPMAGRDFF.

With respect to this clonotype: A much larger clone lies one base from this, so it may be a read error. The V and J genes are TRBV20-1 and TRBJ2-7, with 10 positions matching TRBD2. Per germline, CDR1 DFQATT and CDR2 SNEGSKA (reference sequence). Unmatched junction bases numbered 16, after V lost 6 bases and J lost 11 bases. This CDR3 region has 14 residues. CDR3 DNA: TGCAGTGCAAAGACCGGGACTAGCGTCGGGGAGAAGTACTTC. Amino acids: CSAKTGTSVGEKYF.

The V call is TRBV5-1, the J call TRBJ2-1; 7 bases align to TRBD1. The J segment lost 10 bases and the V segment lost 4 bases, leaving 5 bases of the junction unmatched. The CDR3 length is 12 residues. The germline V gene has CDR1 SGHRS and CDR2 YFSETQ. The CDR3 DNA reads TGCGCCAGCAGCACACAGGGGTCGGAGCAGTTCTTC. This sequence encodes CASSTQGSEQFF.